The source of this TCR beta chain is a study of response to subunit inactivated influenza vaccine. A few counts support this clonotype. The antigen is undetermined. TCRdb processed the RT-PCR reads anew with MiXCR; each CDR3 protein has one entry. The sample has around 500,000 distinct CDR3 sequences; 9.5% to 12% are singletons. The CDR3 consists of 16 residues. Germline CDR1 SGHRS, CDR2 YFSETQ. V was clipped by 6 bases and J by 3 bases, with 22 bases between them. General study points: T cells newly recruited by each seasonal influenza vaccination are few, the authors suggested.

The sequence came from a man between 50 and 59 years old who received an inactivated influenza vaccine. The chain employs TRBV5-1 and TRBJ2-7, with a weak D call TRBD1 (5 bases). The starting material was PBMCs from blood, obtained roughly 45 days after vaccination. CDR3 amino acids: CASTLGAGRTGYEQYF. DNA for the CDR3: TGCGCCAGCACCCTTGGTGCAGGGCGGACCGGCTACGAGCAGTACTTC.